This TCR beta chain originates from a study of long-term antiretroviral therapy in people with HIV. All donors provided no fewer than one pre-ART and no fewer than two post-ART PBMC samples. Samples held 1-10 million cryopreserved PBMC, and DNA extraction followed. An immunoSEQ assay, version v3.0, was performed at survey level. The protocol was immunoSEQ multiplex PCR, while the TCRdb copy is restricted to in-frame clones and leaves out a portion. The profile covers tens of thousands of clones, with 80% to 85% appearing a single time and approximately 6.2% taken by the ten largest. Germline-derived CDR1 and CDR2 are LNHDA and SQIVND (reference sequence). The CDR3 sequence is 15 residues long. Trimming took 2 bases from V and 5 from J, leaving 15 bases between them. Study-level results: Participants lacked recorded data on ART adherence, viral resistance or therapy changes.

Points on this clone: What it recognizes is unknown.

The rearrangement joins TRBV19 to TRBJ1-1; tentatively, D is TRBD1 (5 bases). The receptor comes from a man younger than 30 with HIV. This specimen consisted of unsorted PBMCs, obtained 1 year after starting antiretroviral therapy. The CDR3 DNA is TGTGCCAGTAGTATATTAAAGGGGAGAGGGACTGAAGCTTTCTTT. It yields the protein CASSILKGRGTEAFF. The full variable domain, completed using reference TRBV19 and TRBJ1-1, is DGGITQSPKYLFRKEGQNVTLSCEQNLNHDAMYWYRQDPGQGLRLIYYSQIVNDFQKGDIAEGYSVSREKKESFPLTVTSAQKNPTAFYLCASSILKGRGTEAFFGQGTRLTVV.